These 2 T cell receptor beta chains were sequenced from one sample in a study of PD-L1 blockade in urothelial cancer. Some clones are missing from TCRdb's copy, which holds only in-frame ones; the method was immunoSEQ multiplex PCR. Altogether 17,000 or so clones are present, 87% being singletons, with the ten largest covering around 5.5%. Sequencing was performed on PBMCs, taken around atezolizumab (anti-PD-L1) treatment. All receptors derive from a man aged 50 to 59 with urothelial cancer.

The chain combines TRBV7-6 with TRBJ2-3; 8 bases agree with TRBD2. Germline V lookup: CDR1 SGHVS, CDR2 FNYEAQ. The V and J ends lost 11 bases and 4 bases, in that order; junction bases with no gene match: 17. CDR3 length: 16 residues. The CDR3 nucleotides are TGTGCCGGTTCTAGACTCTCCGGGGGGGGGCCAGATACGCAGTATTTT. It yields the protein CAGSRLSGGGPDTQYF.

Here the CDR3 DNA reads TGCGCCAGCAGCTTCGGGGGGTATTTCTACAATGAGCAGTTCTTC. Translating it yields CASSFGGYFYNEQFF. The chain links TRBV5-1 to TRBJ2-1; 7 bases agree with TRBD2. This CDR3 is 15 amino acids long. With V trimmed by 2 bases and J by 3 bases, 5 bases remained unmatched. The germline V gene encodes CDR1 SGHRS and CDR2 YFSETQ.